Listed here are 15 T cell receptor beta chains from one sample, sequenced in a study of response to subunit inactivated influenza vaccine. MiXCR, applied by TCRdb to the RT-PCR reads, yields one record per CDR3 protein. The repertoire holds 550,000 to 800,000 distinct CDR3 sequences, with approximately 14% as singletons. This specimen was PBMCs from blood, taken 11 to 12 days after vaccination. These receptors came from a man in his fifties who received an inactivated influenza vaccine.

Ten or more counts support this clonotype. This chain uses TRBV6-5 with TRBJ1-6; D not certain. V was cut by 6 bases and J by 4 bases, with 4 bases left in between. Per the germline V gene, CDR1 is MNHEY and CDR2 is SVGAGI. This CDR3 spans 12 amino acids. The CDR3: CASRRYNSPLHF. The DNA of the CDR3 is TGTGCCAGCAGACGGTATAATTCACCCCTCCACTTT.

The rearrangement joins TRBV27 to TRBJ2-1, with D unresolved. This CDR3 is 14 amino acids long. Deletions cut 7 bases from V and 1 base from J, with 11 bases between. Germline-derived CDR1 and CDR2 are MNHEY and SMNVEV (reference sequence). CDR3 loop: CASTPMGSYNEQFF. The CDR3 region has the DNA TGTGCCAGCACCCCCATGGGGTCCTACAATGAGCAGTTCTTC.

The chain joins TRBV5-6 to TRBJ2-3, with TRBD2 matching over 10 bases. There are 16 residues in the CDR3. V was pared by 4 bases and J by 0 bases, with 5 bases of the junction left unmatched. The germline V gene encodes CDR1 SGHDT and CDR2 YYEEEE. The CDR3 reads CASSHRLAGSTDTQYF. In DNA, the CDR3 is TGTGCCAGCAGCCACCGACTAGCGGGTAGCACAGATACGCAGTATTTT.

V is TRBV6-1 and J is TRBJ2-5; D possibly matches TRBD1 or TRBD2 (6 bases each). V was shortened by 4 bases and J by 7 bases, with 19 bases between the two germline ends. The germline V gene encodes CDR1 MNHNS and CDR2 SASEGT. The CDR3 extends over 15 amino acids. The CDR3 loop reads CASSGGTRGKMTQYF. In DNA, the CDR3 is TGTGCCAGCAGTGGAGGGACACGGGGGAAGATGACCCAGTACTTC.

The chain has TRBV18 and TRBJ2-3; D is undetermined. V gave up 6 bases and J gave up 2 bases, with 15 bases separating them. CDR1 KGHSH and CDR2 LQKENI come from the germline V gene. This CDR3 has 15 residues. In nucleotides, the CDR3 is TGTGCCAGCTCGCAACAGAGTATCCTCACAGATACGCAGTATTTT. Its protein is CASSQQSILTDTQYF. Full variable domain (missing parts from reference TRBV18 and TRBJ2-3): NAGVMQNPRHLVRRRGQEARLRCSPMKGHSHVYWYRQLPEEGLKFMVYLQKENIIDESGMPKERFSAEFPKEGPSILRIQQVVRGDSAAYFCASSQQSILTDTQYFGPGTRLTVL.

Ten or more counts support this clonotype. The gene calls are TRBV7-9 and TRBJ2-7; 8 nucleotides agree with TRBD1. Trimming removed 5 bases from V and 5 bases from J; junction bases left unmatched: 2. CDR3 length equals 12 residues. Germline V gene data show CDR1 as SEHNR and CDR2 as FQNEAQ (reference sequence). CDR3 sequence: CASSPTGDEQYF. The CDR3 DNA sequence: TGTGCCAGCAGCCCGACAGGGGACGAGCAGTACTTC.

This clonotype was recorded a few times. The rearrangement uses TRBV6-5 and TRBJ2-7; 8 bases line up with TRBD1. The ends lost 2 bases at V and 2 bases at J; junction bases unmatched: 5. Per the germline V gene, CDR1 is MNHEY and CDR2 is SVGAGI. The length of the CDR3 is 15 residues. CDR3 sequence: CASSYRTGKPYEQYF. CDR3 nucleotide sequence: TGTGCCAGCAGTTACCGGACAGGGAAACCCTACGAGCAGTACTTC.

The chain carries TRBV20-1 and TRBJ2-7; D not resolved. Looked up from germline, CDR1 is DFQATT and CDR2 is SNEGSKA (reference sequence). The CDR3 loop spans 10 amino acids. Trimming cost V 4 bases and J 3 bases, with 4 bases left between them. The CDR3 loop reads CSATHYEQYF. The CDR3 DNA reads as TGCAGTGCTACCCACTACGAGCAGTACTTC.

The chain couples TRBV6-5 to TRBJ2-5; 9 bases are a match to TRBD1. The junction had 12 bases not matched to a gene; V was cut back by 2 bases and J by 5 bases. The germline V gene has CDR1 MNHEY and CDR2 SVGAGI. CDR3 size: 17 residues. This chain's CDR3 is CASSYNRQGGQRETQYF. The CDR3 nucleotides are TGTGCCAGCAGTTACAATCGACAGGGGGGGCAAAGGGAGACCCAGTACTTC.

This clonotype has a handful of counts. The rearrangement uses TRBV4-2 and TRBJ2-2, with 8 bases aligning to TRBD2. The V gene end was trimmed by 4 bases and the J gene end by 3 bases; junction bases not matched to a gene: 13. CDR1 is LGHNA and CDR2 is YNFKEQ in the germline V gene. The CDR3 loop spans 18 amino acids. CDR3 in DNA: TGTGCCAGCAGCCCCCCAGCGGGAGTTCGATGGGACACCGGGGAGCTGTTTTTT. Protein: CASSPPAGVRWDTGELFF.

DNA for the CDR3: TGCGCCAGCAGCCAGGATTGGGGTTTAGCTCAGCCCCAGCATTTT. Protein: CASSQDWGLAQPQHF. This chain connects TRBV4-3 to TRBJ1-5; the D is unclear. Germline CDR1 and CDR2: LGHNA and YSLEER. The CDR3 sequence is 15 residues long. V lost 3 bases and J lost 6, with 15 bases in between.

V and J are TRBV14 and TRBJ2-5; 10 bases are a match to TRBD2. The CDR3 contains 18 residues. CDR1 SGHDN and CDR2 FVKESK come from the germline V gene. Trimming removed 4 bases from V and 6 bases from J; junction bases left unmatched: 17. The CDR3 DNA follows: TGTGCCAGCAGCCCGGGACGAAAACTAGCGGGAACCTTCAAGACCCAGTACTTC. It codes for CASSPGRKLAGTFKTQYF.

The genes are TRBV9 and TRBJ2-7; tentatively, D is TRBD1 or TRBD2 (5 bases each). V was pared by 4 bases and J by 2 bases, with 22 bases between. CDR3 length equals 17 residues. The V gene's germline CDR1 is SGDLS and CDR2 YYNGEE. Here the CDR3 DNA reads TGTGCCAGCAGCCCGGGACCCGGAGAGGTTAGGCCCTACGAGCAGTACTTC. Encoded protein: CASSPGPGEVRPYEQYF.

This chain joins TRBV5-1 and TRBJ2-4; D is unresolved. CDR3 size: 16 residues. Germline values: CDR1 SGHRS, CDR2 YFSETQ. Trimming cost V 4 bases and J 0 bases, with 14 bases left between them. The CDR3 region is CASSNKSFLAKNIQYF. CDR3 nucleotide sequence: TGCGCCAGCAGCAATAAGTCCTTTTTAGCCAAAAACATTCAGTACTTC.

This clonotype has more than one count but fewer than ten. The chain has TRBV11-2 and TRBJ2-5; D perhaps matches TRBD1 (6 bases). CDR3 length equals 15 residues. Germline CDR1 SGHAT, CDR2 FQNNGV. The ends were cut back, 2 bases at V and 2 bases at J, with 12 bases in the middle. CDR3: CASSLYPDRQETQYF. CDR3 sequence (DNA): TGTGCCAGCAGCTTATATCCGGACAGACAAGAGACCCAGTACTTC.